The clone carrying this T cell receptor (beta chain) was observed many times. This sample is drawn from a study of blood T cell repertoires in COVID-19. Some clones are missing from TCRdb's copy, which holds only in-frame ones; the method was immunoSEQ multiplex PCR. This repertoire shows 350,000 to 450,000 clones, 85% found once; its top ten account for 3% to 4.5%. Germline CDR1 reads SGHRS; CDR2 reads YFSETQ. V gave up 6 bases and J gave up 4 bases; unmatched junction bases: 16. CDR3 length: 18 amino acids. Material: peripheral blood. The V gene is TRBV5-1, the J gene TRBJ2-2, with 9 bases identical to TRBD1. The sequence was obtained from a woman younger than 35 with acute or convalescent COVID-19. CDR3 DNA: TGCGCCAGCACGGACTCGATATCCGGGACAGGGACCACCGGGGAGCTGTTTTTT. This gives the protein CASTDSISGTGTTGELFF.